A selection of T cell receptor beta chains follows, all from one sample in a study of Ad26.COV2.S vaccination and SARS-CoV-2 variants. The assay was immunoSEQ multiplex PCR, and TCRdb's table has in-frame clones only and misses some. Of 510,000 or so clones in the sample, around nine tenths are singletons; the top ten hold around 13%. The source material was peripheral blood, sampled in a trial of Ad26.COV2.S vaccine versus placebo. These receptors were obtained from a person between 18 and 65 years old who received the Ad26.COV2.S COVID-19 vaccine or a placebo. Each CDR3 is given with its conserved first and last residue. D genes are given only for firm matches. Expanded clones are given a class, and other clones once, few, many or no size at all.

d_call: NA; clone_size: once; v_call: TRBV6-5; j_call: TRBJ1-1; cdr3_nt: TGTGCCAGCAGTCCTATTGTGGACACTGAAGCTTTCTTT; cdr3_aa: CASSPIVDTEAFF
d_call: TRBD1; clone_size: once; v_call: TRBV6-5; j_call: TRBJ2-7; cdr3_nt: TGTGCCAGCAGTTACGGGACAGGGGGGCACGAGCAGTACTTC; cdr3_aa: CASSYGTGGHEQYF
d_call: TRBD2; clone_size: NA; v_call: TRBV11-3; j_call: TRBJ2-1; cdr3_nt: TGTGCCAGCAGCTCGGGACTAGCGGGAGTGGGTGAGCAGTTCTTC; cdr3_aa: CASSSGLAGVGEQFF
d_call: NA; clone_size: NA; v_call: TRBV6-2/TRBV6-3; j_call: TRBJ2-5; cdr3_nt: TGTGCCAGCAGTTACTCGCAGCGGAAAGAGACCCAGTACTTC; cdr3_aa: CASSYSQRKETQYF
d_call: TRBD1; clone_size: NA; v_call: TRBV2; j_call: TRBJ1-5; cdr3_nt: TGTGCCAGCAGGGCTACAGGGGCCAATCAGCCCCAGCATTTT; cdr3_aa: CASRATGANQPQHF
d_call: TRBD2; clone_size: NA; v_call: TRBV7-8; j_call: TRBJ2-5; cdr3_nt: TGTGCCAGCAGCCCAACCTACGCGGGGGGAGGGGAGACCCAGTACTTC; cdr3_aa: CASSPTYAGGGETQYF
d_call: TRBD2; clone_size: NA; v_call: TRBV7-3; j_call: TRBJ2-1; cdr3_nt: TGTGCCAGCAGTTTAGTAGCGGGAGGGCTTACCTTCTACAATGAGCAGTTCTTC; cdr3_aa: CASSLVAGGLTFYNEQFF
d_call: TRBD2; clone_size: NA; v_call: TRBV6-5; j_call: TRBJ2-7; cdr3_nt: TGTGCCAGCAGTCAAAGACTAGCGGGTGAGCAGTACTTC; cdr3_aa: CASSQRLAGEQYF
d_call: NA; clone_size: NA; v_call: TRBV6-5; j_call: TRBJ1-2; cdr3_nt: TGTGCCAGCAGTTATCTTATTTCGGCAGGGTACTATGGCTACACCTTC; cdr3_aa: CASSYLISAGYYGYTF
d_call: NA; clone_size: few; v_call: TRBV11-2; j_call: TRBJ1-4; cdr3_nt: TGTGCCAGCAGCTTAGTTCACGGTGAAAAACTGTTTTTT; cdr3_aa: CASSLVHGEKLFF
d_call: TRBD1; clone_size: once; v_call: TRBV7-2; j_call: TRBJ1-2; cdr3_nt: TGTGCCAGCAGCCCCGGTTGGGACAGGGGGGTTGGCTACACCTTC; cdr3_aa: CASSPGWDRGVGYTF